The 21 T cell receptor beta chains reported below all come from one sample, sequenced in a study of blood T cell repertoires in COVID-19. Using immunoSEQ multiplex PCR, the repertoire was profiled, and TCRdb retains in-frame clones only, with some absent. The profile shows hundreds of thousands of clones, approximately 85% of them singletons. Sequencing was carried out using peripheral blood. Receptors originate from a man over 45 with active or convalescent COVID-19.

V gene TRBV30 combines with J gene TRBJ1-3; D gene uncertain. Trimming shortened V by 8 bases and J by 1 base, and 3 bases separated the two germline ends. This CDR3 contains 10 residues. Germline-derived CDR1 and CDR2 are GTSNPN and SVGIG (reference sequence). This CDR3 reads CALSGNTIYF. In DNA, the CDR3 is TGTGCCCTATCTGGAAACACCATATATTTT.

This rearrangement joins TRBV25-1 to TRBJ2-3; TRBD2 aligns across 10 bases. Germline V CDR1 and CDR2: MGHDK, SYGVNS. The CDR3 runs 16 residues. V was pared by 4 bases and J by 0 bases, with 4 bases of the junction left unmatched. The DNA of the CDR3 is TGTGCCAGCAGTGGCCCGACTAGCGGGAGCACAGATACGCAGTATTTT. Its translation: CASSGPTSGSTDTQYF.

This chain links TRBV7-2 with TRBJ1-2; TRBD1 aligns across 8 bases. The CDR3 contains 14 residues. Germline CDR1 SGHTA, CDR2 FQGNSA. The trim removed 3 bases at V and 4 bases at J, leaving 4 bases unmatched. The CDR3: CASSLDRASYGYTF. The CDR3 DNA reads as TGTGCCAGCAGCTTGGACAGGGCCTCCTATGGCTACACCTTC.

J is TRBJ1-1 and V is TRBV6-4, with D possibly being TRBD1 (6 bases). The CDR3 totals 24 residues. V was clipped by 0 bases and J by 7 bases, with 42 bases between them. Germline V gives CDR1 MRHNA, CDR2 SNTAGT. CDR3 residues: CASSDSQSRDIHGLPRSWTGEAFF. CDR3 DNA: TGTGCCAGCAGTGACTCCCAATCCCGGGACATTCACGGGCTCCCTCGTTCCTGGACTGGTGAAGCTTTCTTT.

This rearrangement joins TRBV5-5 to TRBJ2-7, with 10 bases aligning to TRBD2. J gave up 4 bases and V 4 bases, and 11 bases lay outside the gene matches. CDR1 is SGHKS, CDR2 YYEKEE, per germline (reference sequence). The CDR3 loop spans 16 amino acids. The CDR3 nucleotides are TGTGCCAGCAGCATAATAAGCGGGAGGGCCCTATACGAGCAGTACTTC. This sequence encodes CASSIISGRALYEQYF.

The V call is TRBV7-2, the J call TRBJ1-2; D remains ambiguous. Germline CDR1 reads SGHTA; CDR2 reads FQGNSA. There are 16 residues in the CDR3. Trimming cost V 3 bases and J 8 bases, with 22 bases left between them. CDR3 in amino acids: CASSFFSRETRGGYTF. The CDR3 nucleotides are TGTGCCAGCAGCTTCTTTAGTCGTGAGACACGGGGAGGCTACACCTTC.

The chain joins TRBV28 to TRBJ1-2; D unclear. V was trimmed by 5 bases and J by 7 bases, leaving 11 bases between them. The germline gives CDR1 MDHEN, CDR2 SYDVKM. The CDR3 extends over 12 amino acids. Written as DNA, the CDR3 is TGTGCCAGCAGTGATCGGACTCGTGGCTACACCTTC. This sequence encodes CASSDRTRGYTF.

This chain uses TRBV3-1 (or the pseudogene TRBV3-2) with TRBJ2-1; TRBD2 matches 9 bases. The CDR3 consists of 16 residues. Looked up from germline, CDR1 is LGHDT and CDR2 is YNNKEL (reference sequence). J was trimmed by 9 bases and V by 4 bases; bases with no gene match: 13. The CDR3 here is CASSLMYASGKTEQFF. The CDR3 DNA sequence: TGTGCCAGCAGCCTCATGTATGCTAGCGGGAAAACTGAGCAGTTCTTC.

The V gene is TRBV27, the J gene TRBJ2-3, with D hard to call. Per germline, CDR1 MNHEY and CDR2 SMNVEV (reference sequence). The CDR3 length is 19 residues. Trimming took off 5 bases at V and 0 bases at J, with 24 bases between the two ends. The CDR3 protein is CASSPLARLSDPSTDTQYF. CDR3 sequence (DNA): TGTGCCAGCAGTCCCCTCGCTCGACTGTCCGATCCTAGCACAGATACGCAGTATTTT.

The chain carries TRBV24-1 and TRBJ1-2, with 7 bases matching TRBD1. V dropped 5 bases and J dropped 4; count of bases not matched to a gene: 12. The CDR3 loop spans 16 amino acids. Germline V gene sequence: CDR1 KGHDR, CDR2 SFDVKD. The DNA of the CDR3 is TGTGCCACCAGTGCAGGGGGGTTCGGGGGCATCTATGGCTACACCTTC. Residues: CATSAGGFGGIYGYTF.

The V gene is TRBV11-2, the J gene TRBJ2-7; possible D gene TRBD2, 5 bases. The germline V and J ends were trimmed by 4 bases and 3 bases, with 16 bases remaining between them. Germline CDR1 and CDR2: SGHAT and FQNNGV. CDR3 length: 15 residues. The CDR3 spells CASSSGSPRDYEQYF. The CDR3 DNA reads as TGTGCCAGCAGCTCCGGCAGCCCCCGGGACTACGAGCAGTACTTC.

CDR3 protein: CASSSGGTNEKLFF. CDR3 DNA: TGTGCCAGTAGTAGCGGGGGAACTAATGAAAAACTGTTTTTT. The chain employs TRBV19 and TRBJ1-4; D is possibly TRBD1 (5 bases). Germline V CDR1 and CDR2: LNHDA, SQIVND (reference sequence). Trimming removed 4 bases from V and 1 base from J, with 7 bases in between. This CDR3 has 14 amino acids.

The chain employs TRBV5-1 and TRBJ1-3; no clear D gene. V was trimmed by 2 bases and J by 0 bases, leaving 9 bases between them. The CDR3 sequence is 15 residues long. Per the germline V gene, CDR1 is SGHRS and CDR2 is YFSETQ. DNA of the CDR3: TGCGCCAGCAGCTTTGACACCACCTCTGGAAACACCATATATTTT. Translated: CASSFDTTSGNTIYF.

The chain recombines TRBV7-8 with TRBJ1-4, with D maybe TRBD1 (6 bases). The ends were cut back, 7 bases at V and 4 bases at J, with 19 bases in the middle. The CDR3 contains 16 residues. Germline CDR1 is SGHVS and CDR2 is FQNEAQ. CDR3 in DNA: TGTGCCAGCAAGCCATGGACAGACCGCGATAATGAAAAACTGTTTTTT. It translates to CASKPWTDRDNEKLFF.

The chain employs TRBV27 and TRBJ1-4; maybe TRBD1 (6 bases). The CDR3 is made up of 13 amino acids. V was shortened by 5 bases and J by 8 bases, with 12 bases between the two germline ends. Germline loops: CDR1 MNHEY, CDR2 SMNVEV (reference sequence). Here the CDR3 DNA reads TGTGCCAGCAGTCATCGGACAGCCGAAAAACTGTTTTTT. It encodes CASSHRTAEKLFF.

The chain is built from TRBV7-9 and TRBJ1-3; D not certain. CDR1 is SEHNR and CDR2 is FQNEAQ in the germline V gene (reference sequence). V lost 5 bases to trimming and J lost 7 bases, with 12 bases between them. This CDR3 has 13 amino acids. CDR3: CASSGRQRNTIYF. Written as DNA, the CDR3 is TGTGCCAGCAGCGGCAGACAAAGGAACACCATATATTTT.

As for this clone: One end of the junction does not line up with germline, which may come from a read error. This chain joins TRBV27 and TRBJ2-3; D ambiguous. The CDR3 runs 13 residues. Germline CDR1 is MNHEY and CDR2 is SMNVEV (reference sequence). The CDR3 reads CASSLSPVDTQYF. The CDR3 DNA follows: TGTGCCAGCAGCTTATCCCCCGTGGATACGCAGTATTTT.

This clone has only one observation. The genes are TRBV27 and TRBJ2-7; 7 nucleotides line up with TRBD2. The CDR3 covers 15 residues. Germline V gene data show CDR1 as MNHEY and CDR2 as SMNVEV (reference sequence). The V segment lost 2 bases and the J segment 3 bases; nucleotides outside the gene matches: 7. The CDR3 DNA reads TGTGCCAGCAGTTTAGGGGGAGGGCCAAGCTACGAGCAGTACTTC. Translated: CASSLGGGPSYEQYF.

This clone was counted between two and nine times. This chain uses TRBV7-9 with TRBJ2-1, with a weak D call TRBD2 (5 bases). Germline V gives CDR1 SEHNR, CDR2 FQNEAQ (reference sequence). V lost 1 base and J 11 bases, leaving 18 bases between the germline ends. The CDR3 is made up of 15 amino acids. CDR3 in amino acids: CASSLGASSGTQQFF. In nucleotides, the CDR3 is TGTGCCAGCAGCTTAGGGGCTAGCTCGGGAACTCAGCAGTTCTTC.

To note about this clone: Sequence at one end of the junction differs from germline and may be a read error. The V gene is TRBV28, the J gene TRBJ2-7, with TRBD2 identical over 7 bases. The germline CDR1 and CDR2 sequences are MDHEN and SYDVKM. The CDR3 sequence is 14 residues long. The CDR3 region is CASSSQSGKHEQYF. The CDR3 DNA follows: TGTGCCAGCAGTTCCCAAAGCGGGAAACACGAGCAATACTTC.

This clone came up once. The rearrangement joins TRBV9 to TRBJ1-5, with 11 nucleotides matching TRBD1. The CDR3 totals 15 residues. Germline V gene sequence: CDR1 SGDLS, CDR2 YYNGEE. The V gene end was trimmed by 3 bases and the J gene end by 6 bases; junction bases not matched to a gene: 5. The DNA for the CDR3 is TGTGCCAGCAGCGCCGGACAGGGGGCTTTTCAGCCCCAGCATTTT. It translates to CASSAGQGAFQPQHF.